This entry features one T cell receptor (beta chain) sequence. There are 14 residues in the CDR3. The germline V and J ends were trimmed by 6 bases and 7 bases, with 16 bases remaining between them. This sample is drawn from a study of CD8 T cells in Susac syndrome. RNA, at about 0.5 to 1 ug, was reverse transcribed with random hexamers. With immunoSEQ multiplex PCR, TCR beta CDR3 was amplified across 54 Vbeta and 13 Jbeta. One entry per CDR3 protein results from TCRdb running MiXCR on the immunoSEQ multiplex PCR reads. The sample contains some 170,000 distinct CDR3 sequences, 85% to 95% of which appear only once. TEMRA cells underwent FACS enrichment and CD8+ and CD4+ T cells underwent negative isolation.

This TCR was recovered from a human donor in good health. This sequence joins TRBV12-3 or TRBV12-4 and TRBJ2-1; D is unclear. Sequencing input: CD4+ T cells from PBMCs. The CDR3 nucleotides read TGTGCCAGCAGCCCCGGCTACCAATTGAATGAGCAGTTCTTC. Residues: CASSPGYQLNEQFF.